Detailed here is one T cell receptor (beta chain). Profiling relied on immunoSEQ multiplex PCR, and the TCRdb table lists in-frame clones only, not all of them. The sample carries 350,000 or so clones, roughly 90% recorded once. This entry comes from a study of blood T cell repertoires in COVID-19. On the study more broadly: PBMCs, B-cell-depleted T cells, or T cells provided the cDNA or gDNA that made up the material.

The CDR3 spans 14 residues. From germline, CDR1 is MNHNY and CDR2 SVGAGI (reference sequence). The V end lost 6 bases, the J end lost 1 base, and 10 bases lay between the germline ends. Two negative PCRs, clearance, or symptom resolution were required of recovered Cohort 3 donors. The J gene is TRBJ1-5, the V gene TRBV6-6; D is possibly TRBD1 (6 bases). The TCR was taken from a woman younger than 45 who had recovered from COVID-19. The specimen was PBMCs or T cells enriched from blood (not recorded which). CDR3 nucleotides: TGTGCCAGCAGCTTGGGGGCGAGCAATCAGCCCCAGCATTTT. Protein: CASSLGASNQPQHF.